Here is one T cell receptor beta chain with its context. This sample is part of a study of blood T cell repertoires in COVID-19. Across the study: Nucleic acid was either cDNA or gDNA, and it came from T cells, B-cell-depleted T cells, or PBMCs.

The data were produced by immunoSEQ multiplex PCR, yet TCRdb's version contains in-frame clones alone and is incomplete. The repertoire holds approximately 150,000 clones, with roughly 87% as singletons. This clonotype was sampled from a human donor in a cohort sampled during active COVID-19. The sequencing input was peripheral blood.

The CDR3 spells CASSLATGAGGTDTQYF. The CDR3 nucleotides read TGCGCCAGCAGCTTGGCCACAGGGGCCGGCGGGACAGATACGCAGTATTTT. The V call is TRBV5-1, the J call TRBJ2-3; 7 nucleotides agree with TRBD1. Germline CDR1 and CDR2: SGHRS and YFSETQ. This CDR3 region has 17 residues. V was pared by 0 bases and J by 3 bases, with 10 bases of the junction left unmatched.